This TCR beta chain derives from a study of T cells after yellow fever vaccination. Germline-derived CDR1 and CDR2 are MNHNY and SVGAGI (reference sequence). The CDR3 consists of 13 residues. J lost 7 bases, V lost 2 bases, and 4 bases had no gene match. MiXCR was run by TCRdb on the 5' RACE reads, yielding one entry per CDR3 protein. The sample comprises some 600,000 distinct CDR3 sequences, 10% to 15% of which are singletons, and 15% rests with the top ten. This sequence joins TRBV6-6 and TRBJ2-5; TRBD2 aligns across 7 bases. The specimen comprised PBMCs, sampled on the day of the yellow fever booster vaccination. The clonotype comes from a man between 25 and 39 years old who received the YFV17D yellow fever vaccine. The chain's CDR3 is CASSYLGEGTQYF. In DNA form, the CDR3 reads TGTGCCAGCAGTTACCTAGGGGAGGGGACCCAGTACTTC.